The clone carrying this TCR beta chain came up many times. This sample is part of a study of T cells in Graves' hyperthyroidism and ophthalmopathy. V shed 4 bases and J shed 9 bases, with 17 bases lying between them. CDR1 and CDR2 (germline): SGHTA, FQGNSA. The CDR3 spans 14 residues. TCR beta CDR3 sequences were amplified from RNA transcripts. RT-PCR in the first round (using the HTBI primer set) targeted the TCR CDR3. TCRdb fed the multiplex PCR reads into MiXCR, producing one record per CDR3 protein. This table has roughly 290,000 distinct CDR3 sequences, about a sixth appearing once. This clonotype was sampled from a woman aged 55-69 years with Graves' ophthalmopathy. The specimen was blood. The chain uses TRBV7-2 and TRBJ2-3; D assignment may be TRBD1 or TRBD2 (7 bases each). CDR3 bases: TGTGCCAGCAGCTCCCAACGACAGGGACTAACGCAGTATTTT. Its translation is CASSSQRQGLTQYF. Full variable domain (rest looked up from reference TRBV7-2 and TRBJ2-3): GAGVSQSPSNKVTEKGKDVELRCDPISGHTALYWYRQSLGQGLEFLIYFQGNSAPDKSGLPSDRFSAERTGGSVSTLTIQRTQQEDSAVYLCASSSQRQGLTQYFGPGTRLTVL.